These 11 T cell receptor beta chains were sequenced from one sample in a study of response to subunit inactivated influenza vaccine. TCRdb called the RT-PCR reads again in MiXCR, with one record for every CDR3 protein. Of fewer than 200,000 distinct CDR3 sequences listed, approximately 8.7% are singletons. The sequenced sample was non-naive T cells sorted from PBMCs, obtained on the day of vaccination. Source of these receptors: a man aged 45-65 years who received an inactivated influenza vaccine.

Notes on this clonotype: A read error may account for a junction end that differs from germline. The chain uses TRBV28 and TRBJ1-1; 11 bases map to TRBD1. The germline V gene has CDR1 MDHEN and CDR2 SYDVKM. The CDR3 totals 18 residues. The CDR3 loop is CASPPKPGTGGLNTEAFF. CDR3 nucleotides: TGTGCCAGCCCCCCCAAACCCGGGACAGGGGGTTTGAACACTGAAGCCTTCTTT.

V gene TRBV7-8 combines with J gene TRBJ1-6; 8 nucleotides agree with TRBD1. The CDR3 length is 15 residues. Trimming at V came to 4 bases and at J to 10 bases, leaving 9 bases not matched to a gene. Germline values: CDR1 SGHVS, CDR2 FQNEAQ. CDR3 sequence: CASSSPRTGRSPLHF. CDR3 in DNA: TGTGCCAGCAGCTCTCCTCGGACAGGGAGATCACCCCTCCACTTT.

The chain joins TRBV27 to TRBJ2-1; 12 positions agree with TRBD2. V trimming: 6 bases; J trimming: 10 bases; junction bases outside the gene matches: 7. The CDR3 loop spans 14 amino acids. Looked up from germline, CDR1 is MNHEY and CDR2 is SMNVEV (reference sequence). The CDR3 spells CASRPGLAGTEQFF. DNA of the CDR3: TGTGCCAGCAGGCCGGGACTAGCGGGCACAGAGCAGTTCTTC.

V and J are TRBV5-6 and TRBJ2-7; D unresolved. Germline V gene data show CDR1 as SGHDT and CDR2 as YYEEEE. Trimming shortened V by 4 bases and J by 3 bases, and 11 bases separated the two germline ends. The CDR3 runs to 13 residues. CDR3 nucleotide sequence: TGTGCCAGCAGCACGGGCCTCCTCTACGAGCAGTACTTC. Protein sequence: CASSTGLLYEQYF.

The chain recombines TRBV12-3 or TRBV12-4 with TRBJ1-1; TRBD1 matches at 8 bases. The CDR3 has 14 residues. Trimming cost V 8 bases and J 0 bases; bases outside gene matches: 5. The CDR3 region is CASARTGMNTEAFF. The CDR3 DNA reads as TGTGCCAGCGCCCGGACAGGGATGAACACTGAAGCTTTCTTT.

The table lists this clonotype with a few counts. The chain carries TRBV2 and TRBJ2-7; the D gene could be TRBD1 or TRBD2 (5 bases each). Trimming pared 5 bases from V and 6 bases from J, leaving 17 bases between. Germline V gene lookup returns CDR1 SNHLY and CDR2 FYNNEI. The CDR3 extends over 14 amino acids. CDR3 residues: CASSLVGTLGEQYF. The CDR3 nucleotides read TGTGCCAGCAGTCTAGTTGGGACCCTCGGCGAGCAGTACTTC.

There are many counts of this clonotype. The genes are TRBV12-3 or TRBV12-4 and TRBJ2-1, with TRBD1 identical over 7 bases. This CDR3 has 15 residues. V shed 6 bases and J 2 bases; nucleotides not matched to a gene: 7. CDR3 nucleotide sequence: TGTGCCAGCAGGGGGGAAGGGGGCGCCTACAATGAGCAGTTCTTC. Translated, it gives CASRGEGGAYNEQFF.

This clonotype was seen repeatedly, ten times or more. This sequence joins TRBV7-2 and TRBJ1-1; 7 bases agree with TRBD1. From germline, CDR1 is SGHTA and CDR2 FQGNSA. The CDR3 covers 14 residues. V lost 7 bases to trimming and J lost 6 bases; unmatched junction nucleotides: 11. As DNA, the CDR3 is TGTGCCAGCACCCGGGACAGCTTGTTCGCTGAAGCTTTCTTT. Protein sequence: CASTRDSLFAEAFF.

This clonotype turned up a few times. The gene calls are TRBV9 and TRBJ2-7, with D possibly TRBD2 on 5 matching bases. Trimming removed 0 bases at V and 0 bases at J, with 10 bases between. Germline values: CDR1 SGDLS, CDR2 YYNGEE. The CDR3 covers 15 residues. Here the CDR3 reads CASSVGGLGSYEQYF. The CDR3 DNA reads TGTGCCAGCAGCGTAGGCGGGCTTGGCTCCTACGAGCAGTACTTC.

This clonotype has just a few counts. CDR3 DNA: TGTGCCAGCAGCCAAGAGGCGCGGGGTAGGGAGACCCAGTACTTC. Its protein is CASSQEARGRETQYF. The gene calls are TRBV4-2 and TRBJ2-5; the D gene is possibly TRBD2 (6 bases). The germline gives CDR1 LGHNA, CDR2 YNFKEQ. V was pared by 0 bases and J by 5 bases, with 13 bases between. This CDR3 is built from 15 residues.

This clonotype has more than one count but fewer than ten. The gene calls are TRBV7-2 and TRBJ2-7; D is undetermined. V was pared by 5 bases and J by 1 base, with 12 bases between. CDR1 and CDR2 from the germline V gene are SGHTA and FQGNSA. The CDR3 runs to 14 residues. In DNA, the CDR3 is TGTGCCAGCAGCAACCCGGGCAGATCCTACGAGCAGTACTTC. Its translation: CASSNPGRSYEQYF.